The rows below give T cell receptor beta chains drawn from one sample of a study of beta chain features in type 1 diabetes. The method was immunoSEQ multiplex PCR; TCRdb's version includes in-frame clones alone and lacks a portion of them. The sample consists of around 150,000 clones, over 55% of them appearing once. Sequenced input: naive CD4+ T cells from blood. The receptors originated from a man aged 25 to 40 with type 1 diabetes. Each CDR3 is given with its conserved first and last residue. Fields, in order: V gene, clone size, J gene, D gene, CDR3 protein, CDR3 DNA. D genes are given only for firm matches. For some rows the clone size is stated as once, few or many, or as a class when expanded; others skip it.

TRBV9	.	TRBJ1-5	.	CASMGADQPQHF	TGTGCCAGCATGGGGGCCGATCAGCCCCAGCATTTT
TRBV15	.	TRBJ2-1	.	CATSRDTTYNEQFF	TGTGCCACCAGCAGGGACACCACCTACAATGAGCAGTTCTTC
TRBV29-1	.	TRBJ2-3	TRBD2	CSVEGTSGLDTQYF	TGCAGCGTTGAGGGGACTAGCGGGTTGGATACGCAGTATTTT
TRBV7-9	few	TRBJ2-7	.	CASSDTRGAPYEQYF	TGTGCCAGCAGCGACACACGGGGGGCGCCCTACGAGCAGTACTTC
TRBV15	.	TRBJ1-4	.	CATSRGTGQANEKLFF	TGTGCCACCAGCAGAGGTACGGGGCAGGCTAATGAAAAACTGTTTTTT
TRBV9	once	TRBJ2-5	TRBD1	CASSAGTGRQETQYF	TGTGCCAGCAGCGCGGGGACAGGGCGGCAAGAGACCCAGTACTTC
TRBV4-3	.	TRBJ2-6	TRBD1	CASSQTGQVVKSGANVLTF	TGCGCCAGCAGCCAAACCGGACAGGTAGTTAAGTCTGGGGCCAACGTCCTGACTTTC
TRBV29-1	few	TRBJ2-7	.	CSVEATGQYEQYF	TGCAGCGTTGAAGCGACGGGGCAGTACGAGCAGTACTTC
TRBV28	.	TRBJ2-1	TRBD1	CASSSEPTGQGFF	TGTGCCAGCAGTTCCGAACCCACGGGACAGGGCTTCTTC
TRBV21-1	.	TRBJ2-5	.	CASSSREETQYF	TGTGCCAGCAGCTCCCGTGAAGAGACCCAGTACTTC
TRBV2	.	TRBJ2-3	.	CASSLGTDTQYF	TGTGCCAGCAGTCTCGGCACAGATACGCAGTATTTT
TRBV30	once	TRBJ1-6	.	CACNTGLGGNSPLHF	TGTGCCTGCAATACAGGGCTAGGTGGTAATTCACCCCTCCACTTT
TRBV29-1	.	TRBJ1-2	.	CSVEGPGRGYTF	TGCAGCGTTGAAGGTCCCGGGCGCGGCTACACCTTC
TRBV7-2	.	TRBJ2-5	.	CASSFGPQETQYF	TGTGCCAGCAGCTTCGGTCCTCAAGAGACCCAGTACTTC
TRBV29-1	.	TRBJ2-1	TRBD1	CSVPRQGSKGEQFF	TGCAGCGTCCCCCGACAGGGTTCCAAAGGTGAGCAGTTCTTC
TRBV5-1	.	TRBJ2-3	.	CASSHIDTQYF	TGCGCCAGCAGCCACATTGATACGCAGTATTTT
TRBV5-4	.	TRBJ2-1	.	CASSTDSTYNEQFF	TGTGCCAGCAGCACGGACAGCACCTACAATGAGCAGTTCTTC
TRBV4-3	.	TRBJ2-3	.	CASSQTFGADTQYF	TGCGCCAGCAGCCAGACGTTTGGGGCAGATACGCAGTATTTT
TRBV30	few	TRBJ1-2	TRBD1	CAWRAGGHYGYTF	TGTGCCTGGAGGGCAGGGGGGCACTATGGCTACACCTTC
TRBV23-1	few	TRBJ1-2	.	CASSQYAMTDANYGYTF	TGCGCCAGCAGTCAATACGCGATGACCGATGCTAACTATGGCTACACCTTC
TRBV6-1	.	TRBJ1-1	TRBD1	CASSEDREKAFF	TGTGCCAGCAGTGAGGACAGGGAAAAAGCTTTCTTT
TRBV7-2	.	TRBJ2-5	.	CASRRSFGETQYF	TGTGCCAGCAGGCGATCCTTTGGAGAGACCCAGTACTTC
TRBV7-9	.	TRBJ2-3	TRBD2	CASSTSGGYSDTQYF	TGTGCCAGCAGCACTAGCGGGGGGTACTCAGATACGCAGTATTTT
TRBV5-1	.	TRBJ1-2	.	CASSPGLEGYTF	TGCGCCAGCAGTCCAGGGCTGGAAGGCTACACCTTC
TRBV5-1	.	TRBJ2-7	.	CASSLVGSSYEQYF	TGCGCCAGCAGCTTGGTTGGATCCTCCTACGAGCAGTACTTC
TRBV7-2	.	TRBJ1-1	.	CASSPTSEAFF	TGTGCCAGCAGTCCAACGTCTGAAGCTTTCTTT
TRBV25-1	few	TRBJ2-5	.	CASGKGTPLQETQYF	TGTGCCAGCGGGAAGGGCACCCCACTCCAAGAGACCCAGTACTTC
TRBV9	.	TRBJ2-2	.	CASSVAGFNTGELFF	TGTGCCAGCAGCGTAGCAGGGTTTAACACCGGGGAGCTGTTTTTT
TRBV10-3	.	TRBJ1-2	.	CAISVEGGYTF	TGTGCCATCAGTGTCGAGGGTGGCTACACCTTC
TRBV7-9	.	TRBJ1-1	TRBD1	CASSEGTANTEAFF	TGTGCCAGCAGCGAGGGGACAGCGAACACTGAAGCTTTCTTT
TRBV5-1	.	TRBJ2-7	TRBD1	CASSLDPGTGAEQYF	TGCGCCAGCAGCTTGGACCCCGGGACAGGTGCCGAGCAGTACTTC
TRBV4-3	.	TRBJ2-3	.	CASSQATGVTDTQYF	TGCGCCAGCAGCCAAGCAACGGGGGTCACAGATACGCAGTATTTT
TRBV10-3	few	TRBJ2-3	.	CAISHDRSTDTQYF	TGTGCCATCAGCCATGACAGGAGCACAGATACGCAGTATTTT
TRBV9	.	TRBJ1-2	.	CASSVATGLANYGYTF	TGTGCCAGCAGCGTAGCGACAGGCTTAGCTAACTATGGCTACACCTTC
TRBV13	.	TRBJ1-2	TRBD1	CASRRQGAGLGYTF	TGTGCCAGTCGGAGACAGGGGGCTGGACTTGGCTACACCTTC
TRBV28	.	TRBJ2-3	.	CASSSAGAWDTQYF	TGTGCCAGCAGTTCGGCAGGGGCATGGGATACGCAGTATTTT
TRBV4-1	.	TRBJ2-4	.	CASSQDRAKNIQYF	TGCGCCAGCAGCCAAGACAGAGCCAAAAACATTCAGTACTTC
TRBV7-2	few	TRBJ2-5	TRBD1	CASSLDRGFQETQYF	TGTGCCAGCAGCCTGGACAGGGGGTTTCAAGAGACCCAGTACTTC
TRBV28	.	TRBJ2-5	.	CASSSSTVQETQYF	TGTGCCAGCAGTTCCTCGACAGTGCAAGAGACCCAGTACTTC
TRBV27	.	TRBJ1-2	.	CASSFSGGNYGYTF	TGTGCCAGCAGTTTTTCCGGAGGAAACTATGGCTACACCTTC
TRBV10-3	.	TRBJ2-7	.	CAIRRGEGNEQYF	TGTGCCATCAGGAGGGGCGAGGGAAACGAGCAGTACTTC
TRBV29-1	.	TRBJ2-2	.	CSVEYNAGELFF	TGCAGCGTTGAATATAACGCCGGGGAGCTGTTTTTT
TRBV6-5	.	TRBJ1-1	.	CASSYSTDWGAFF	TGTGCCAGCAGTTACTCGACGGATTGGGGTGCTTTCTTT
TRBV4-3	.	TRBJ2-3	TRBD1	CASSQDLIGGDDTQYF	TGCGCCAGCAGCCAAGATTTAATAGGGGGCGACGATACGCAGTATTTT
TRBV9	few	TRBJ1-4	.	CASSVEGEKLFF	TGTGCCAGCAGCGTAGAAGGTGAAAAACTGTTTTTT
TRBV7-2	.	TRBJ2-3	TRBD2	CASRPRGLAGLRDTQYF	TGTGCCAGCAGGCCGAGGGGACTAGCGGGTCTCAGAGATACGCAGTATTTT
TRBV9	.	TRBJ2-3	.	CASSAQYPWTDTQYF	TGTGCCAGCAGCGCCCAGTACCCGTGGACAGATACGCAGTATTTT
TRBV30	.	TRBJ1-4	.	CAWTVPGGGEKLFF	TGTGCCTGGACCGTACCGGGTGGAGGGGAAAAACTGTTTTTT